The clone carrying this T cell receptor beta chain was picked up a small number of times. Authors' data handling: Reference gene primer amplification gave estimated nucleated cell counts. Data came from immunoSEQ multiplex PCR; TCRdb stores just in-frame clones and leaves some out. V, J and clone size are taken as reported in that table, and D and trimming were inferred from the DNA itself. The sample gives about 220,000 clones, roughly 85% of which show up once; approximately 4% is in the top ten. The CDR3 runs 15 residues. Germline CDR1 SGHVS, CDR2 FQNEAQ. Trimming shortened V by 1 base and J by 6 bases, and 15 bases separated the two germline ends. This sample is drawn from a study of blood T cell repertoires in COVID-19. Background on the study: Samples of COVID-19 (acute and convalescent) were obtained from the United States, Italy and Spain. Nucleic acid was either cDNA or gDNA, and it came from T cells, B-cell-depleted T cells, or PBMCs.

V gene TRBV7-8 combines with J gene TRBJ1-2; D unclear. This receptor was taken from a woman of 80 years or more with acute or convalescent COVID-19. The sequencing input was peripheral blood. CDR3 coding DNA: TGTGCCAGCAGCTTAGGTTCAGAGGGCCTAAATGGCTACACCTTC. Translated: CASSLGSEGLNGYTF.